This is a list of T cell receptor beta chains from one sample in a study of cytomegalovirus exposure and HLA in healthy donors. The table came from immunoSEQ multiplex PCR; TCRdb's copy has only in-frame clones and leaves some out. The sample has about 120,000 clones; less than 80% are singletons. Input material: PBMCs. These receptors all come from a woman in her forties or fifties in good health and CMV-seropositive. CDR3s include the opening cysteine and the closing phenylalanine or tryptophan.

v_gene,j_gene,CDR3aa
TRBV4-2,TRBJ2-7,CASSQALPPGGLSYEQYF
TRBV6-1,TRBJ2-3,CASGWSGAPTDTQYF
TRBV4-1,TRBJ2-3,CASSDTIRLAGDSDTQYF
TRBV11-2,TRBJ2-5,CASRPGLAGETQYF
TRBV5-1,TRBJ1-3,CASSLTGMYSGNTIYF
TRBV4-3,TRBJ2-5,CASSQDFRQARETQYF
TRBV19,TRBJ1-4,CASTRTGVATNEKLFF
TRBV19,TRBJ2-6,CASGGRISAGANVLTF
TRBV30,TRBJ2-6,CAWSSARVRSGANVLTF
TRBV11-2,TRBJ2-4,CASSLEGALTKNIQYF
TRBV7-9,TRBJ2-7,CASSFRLAVEQYF
TRBV29-1,TRBJ2-1,CSVEGQGKLDEQFF
TRBV6-5,TRBJ1-2,CASRKFFGANYGYTF
TRBV7-8,TRBJ2-1,CASSLATDNNEQFF
TRBV7-6,TRBJ2-7,CASSLVGAGGIYEQYF
TRBV29-1,TRBJ1-2,CSVEDTGTHGYTF
TRBV4-3,TRBJ1-2,CASSQDHSYGYTF
TRBV28,TRBJ1-1,CASSLGGRVVLWLAEAFF
TRBV7-9,TRBJ2-3,CASSLAGAADTQYF
TRBV7-3,TRBJ1-2,CASSPIQGSYTF
TRBV27,TRBJ1-1,CASSKDREANTEAFF
TRBV6-6,TRBJ2-5,CASSPGFTGGETQYF
TRBV7-8,TRBJ2-7,CASSLGPQGATKEQYF
TRBV7-3,TRBJ2-7,CASSLTADSSYEQYF
TRBV1,TRBJ2-5,CTSSTQRLAGEHETQYF
TRBV29-1,TRBJ1-5,CSVKDSSNQPQHF
TRBV2,TRBJ1-4,CASSLTTRRVEKLFF
TRBV9,TRBJ1-2,CASSVAGSKLSGYGYTF
TRBV30,TRBJ2-5,CAWARGHIQETQYF
TRBV5-1,TRBJ2-1,CASSPSSGSSYEQFF
TRBV19,TRBJ1-4,CASIDRGHEKLFF
TRBV29-1,TRBJ2-7,CSVAGPGDSSYEQYF
TRBV5-6,TRBJ1-1,CASSLELGAGTEAFF
TRBV10-3,TRBJ2-7,CAITTSGSIHEQYF
TRBV19,TRBJ2-6,CASTSGQGAGGANVLTF
TRBV19,TRBJ1-1,CASSDRRNTEAFF
TRBV6-4,TRBJ2-2,CASSDRISGTGELFF
TRBV29-1,TRBJ2-7,CSVGTEDPDHPYEQYF
TRBV6-5,TRBJ1-5,CASSKTGVYQPQHF
TRBV28,TRBJ1-4,CASISRGLGEKLFF
TRBV19,TRBJ2-1,CASKGTRPYNEQFF
TRBV28,TRBJ2-7,CASSLARVEQYF
TRBV2,TRBJ1-2,CASSAQGHGYTF
TRBV7-2,TRBJ2-5,CASSLGQGQETQYF
TRBV4-3,TRBJ1-2,CASSQEQATDYGYTF
TRBV7-9,TRBJ1-5,CASSLSIGRDQPQHF
TRBV30,TRBJ2-5,CAWSVGAALKGETQYF
TRBV30,TRBJ1-6,CASGRRNSPLHF
TRBV7-3,TRBJ2-1,CASSLSGTGDEQFF
TRBV10-2,TRBJ2-3,CASSEFGGTGTDTQYF
TRBV7-9,TRBJ1-2,CASSLTPLANYGYTF